These 2 T cell receptor beta chains were sequenced from one sample in a study of T cell responses to AZD1222 COVID-19 vaccine. Using immunoSEQ multiplex PCR, the repertoire was profiled, and TCRdb retains in-frame clones only, with some absent. Here the sample spans around 120,000 clones, approximately 86% being singletons. The source material was peripheral blood, sampled on day 0 of AZD1222 vaccination. These receptors were taken from an adult in good health.

This clone was observed a single time. The V call is TRBV2, the J call TRBJ2-3, with 9 bases fitting TRBD1. CDR1 and CDR2 from the germline V gene are SNHLY and FYNNEI. With 3 bases clipped from V and 2 bases from J, the junction kept 3 bases outside the gene matches. The CDR3 covers 15 residues. The CDR3 sequence is CASSETGGFTDTQYF. CDR3 bases: TGTGCCAGCAGTGAGACAGGGGGTTTCACAGATACGCAGTATTTT.

The J gene is TRBJ1-1, the V gene TRBV2, with D uncertain. Germline values: CDR1 SNHLY, CDR2 FYNNEI. The length of the CDR3 is 16 residues. V lost 2 bases to trimming and J lost 5 bases, with 18 bases between them. CDR3 DNA sequence: TGTGCCAGCAGTGAAAGCCCCTGGTCCCGAGAGACTGAAGCTTTCTTT. Its protein is CASSESPWSRETEAFF.